This TCR beta chain was captured by sequencing in a study of PD-L1 blockade in urothelial cancer. Study information: Blood samples contained a median roughly 150,000 T cells.

This table comes from immunoSEQ multiplex PCR, and its TCRdb copy is limited to in-frame clones, with some not included. The table lists around 40,000 clones, 86% of them singletons. The time point was: peripheral blood 6 weeks after treatment start. The sequences come from PBMCs, collected around atezolizumab (anti-PD-L1) treatment. This receptor was identified in a man aged 55-75 years with urothelial cancer.

The CDR3 spells CASSLGRGTEAFF. The DNA of the CDR3 is TGTGCCAGCAGCTTAGGTAGGGGAACTGAAGCTTTCTTT. The chain links TRBV11-2 to TRBJ1-1, with D possibly matching TRBD1 (5 bases). Germline V gene sequence: CDR1 SGHAT, CDR2 FQNNGV. V lost 1 base to trimming and J lost 5 bases, with 8 bases between them. CDR3 length equals 13 residues.